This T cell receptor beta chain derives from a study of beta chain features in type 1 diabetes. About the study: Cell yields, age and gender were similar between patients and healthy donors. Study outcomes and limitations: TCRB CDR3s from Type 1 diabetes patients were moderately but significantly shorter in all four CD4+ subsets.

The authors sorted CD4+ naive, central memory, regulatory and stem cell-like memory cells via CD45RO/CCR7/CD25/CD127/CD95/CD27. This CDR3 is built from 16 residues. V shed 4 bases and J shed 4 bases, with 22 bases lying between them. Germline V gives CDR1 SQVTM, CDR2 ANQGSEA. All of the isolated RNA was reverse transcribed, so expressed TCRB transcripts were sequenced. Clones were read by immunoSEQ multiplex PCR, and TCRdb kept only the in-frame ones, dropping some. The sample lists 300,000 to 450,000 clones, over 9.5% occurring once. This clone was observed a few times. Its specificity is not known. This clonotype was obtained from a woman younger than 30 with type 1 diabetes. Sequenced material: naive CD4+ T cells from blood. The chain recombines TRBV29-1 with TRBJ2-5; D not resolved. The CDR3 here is CSVGSIFDLRGETQYF. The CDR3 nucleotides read TGCAGCGTTGGCTCAATCTTCGATCTAAGAGGAGAGACCCAGTACTTC.